Presented here are 3 T cell receptor beta chains from one specimen sequenced in a study of T cells in localized non-small cell lung cancer. The data were produced by immunoSEQ multiplex PCR, yet TCRdb's version contains in-frame clones alone and is incomplete. This sample has 70,000 or so clones; around 84% occur once, and the top ten carry roughly 1.4%. Source: peripheral blood, taken before any cancer treatment. The receptor source for this set is a female donor aged 60 or older with stage I lung adenocarcinoma.

The gene calls are TRBV7-8 and TRBJ2-7; 7 bases are a match to TRBD2. V lost 8 bases, J lost 1 base, and 5 bases stayed unmatched. Germline CDR1 SGHVS, CDR2 FQNEAQ. CDR3 length: 13 amino acids. The CDR3 DNA is TGTGCCAGCGGGCTAGCGGCATCCTACGAGCAGTACTTC. It is translated as CASGLAASYEQYF.

This clone was counted a single time. The chain couples TRBV7-8 to TRBJ2-4, with D possibly matching TRBD1 (5 bases). This CDR3 is built from 15 residues. Germline CDR1 SGHVS, CDR2 FQNEAQ. Trimming pared 0 bases from V and 2 bases from J, leaving 8 bases between. This CDR3 reads CASSLASGTKNIQYF. The CDR3 region has the DNA TGTGCCAGCAGCTTAGCATCAGGGACCAAAAACATTCAGTACTTC. Using reference TRBV7-8 and TRBJ2-4 for the parts outside the CDR3, the full variable domain is GAGVSQSPRYKVAKRGQDVALRCDPISGHVSLFWYQQALGQGPEFLTYFQNEAQLDKSGLPSDRFFAERPEGSVSTLKIQRTQQEDSAVYLCASSLASGTKNIQYFGAGTRLSVL.

This chain connects TRBV19 to TRBJ1-5; weak D call: TRBD1 (5 bases). This CDR3 has 15 amino acids. Germline values: CDR1 LNHDA, CDR2 SQIVND (reference sequence). The V end lost 2 bases, the J end lost 7 bases, and 15 bases lay between the germline ends. The CDR3 protein is CASSIISGVGQPQHF. The CDR3 region has the DNA TGTGCCAGTAGTATAATATCGGGGGTAGGGCAGCCCCAGCATTTT.